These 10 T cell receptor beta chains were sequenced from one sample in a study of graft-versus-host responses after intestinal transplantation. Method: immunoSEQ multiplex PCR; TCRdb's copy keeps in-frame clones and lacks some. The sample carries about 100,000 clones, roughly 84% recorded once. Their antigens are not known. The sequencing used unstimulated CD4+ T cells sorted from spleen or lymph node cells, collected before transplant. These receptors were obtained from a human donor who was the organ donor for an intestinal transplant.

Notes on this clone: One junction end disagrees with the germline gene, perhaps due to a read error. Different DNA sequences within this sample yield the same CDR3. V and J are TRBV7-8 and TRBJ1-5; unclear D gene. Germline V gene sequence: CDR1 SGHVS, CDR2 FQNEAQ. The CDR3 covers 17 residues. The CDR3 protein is CASSFSARREGNQPQHF. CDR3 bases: TGTGCCAGCAGCTTTAGTGCCAGACGGGAAGGCAACCAGCCCCAGCATTTT.

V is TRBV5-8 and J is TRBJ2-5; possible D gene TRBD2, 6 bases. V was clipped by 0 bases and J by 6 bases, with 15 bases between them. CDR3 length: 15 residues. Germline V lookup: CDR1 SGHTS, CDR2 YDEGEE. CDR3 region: CASSLGGVAKKTQYF. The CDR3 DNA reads TGTGCCAGCAGCTTGGGGGGGGTGGCAAAGAAGACCCAGTACTTC.

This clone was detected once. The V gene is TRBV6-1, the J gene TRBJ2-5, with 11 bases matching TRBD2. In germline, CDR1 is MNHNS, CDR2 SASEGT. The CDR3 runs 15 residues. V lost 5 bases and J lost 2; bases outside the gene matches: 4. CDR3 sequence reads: CASSFLAGGQETQYF. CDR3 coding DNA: TGTGCCAGCAGTTTTCTAGCGGGGGGTCAAGAGACCCAGTACTTC.

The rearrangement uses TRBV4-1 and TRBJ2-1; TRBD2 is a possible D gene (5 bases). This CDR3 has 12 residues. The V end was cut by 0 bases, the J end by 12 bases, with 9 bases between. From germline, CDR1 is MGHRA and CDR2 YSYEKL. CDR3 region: CASSQELGWQFF. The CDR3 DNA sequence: TGCGCCAGCAGCCAAGAACTAGGGTGGCAGTTCTTC.

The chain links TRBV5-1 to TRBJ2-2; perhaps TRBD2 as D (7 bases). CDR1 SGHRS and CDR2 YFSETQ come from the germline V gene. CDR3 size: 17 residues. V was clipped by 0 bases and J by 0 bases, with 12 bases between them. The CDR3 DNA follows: TGCGCCAGCAGCTTGGAGGGGGGGGCCTCGAACACCGGGGAGCTGTTTTTT. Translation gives CASSLEGGASNTGELFF. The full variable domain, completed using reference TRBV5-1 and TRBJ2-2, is KAGVTQTPRYLIKTRGQQVTLSCSPISGHRSVSWYQQTPGQGLQFLFEYFSETQRNKGNFPGRFSGRQFSNSRSEMNVSTLELGDSALYLCASSLEGGASNTGELFFGEGSRLTVL.

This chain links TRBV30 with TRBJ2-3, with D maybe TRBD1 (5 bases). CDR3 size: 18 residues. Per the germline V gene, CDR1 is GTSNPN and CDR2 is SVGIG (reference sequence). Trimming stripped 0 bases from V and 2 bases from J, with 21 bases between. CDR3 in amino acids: CAWSVLSVARAYTDTQYF. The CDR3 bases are TGTGCCTGGAGTGTACTTTCGGTCGCCAGGGCGTACACAGATACGCAGTATTTT. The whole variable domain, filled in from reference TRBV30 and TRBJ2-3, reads SQTIHQWPATLVQPVGSPLSLECTVEGTSNPNLYWYRQAAGRGLQLLFYSVGIGQISSEVPQNLSASRPQDRQFILSSKKLLLSDSGFYLCAWSVLSVARAYTDTQYFGPGTRLTVL.

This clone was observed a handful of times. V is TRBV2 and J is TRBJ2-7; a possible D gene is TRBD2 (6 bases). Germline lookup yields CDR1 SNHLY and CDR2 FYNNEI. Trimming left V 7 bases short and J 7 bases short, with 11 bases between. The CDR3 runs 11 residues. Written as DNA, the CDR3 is TGTGCCAGCACGGGAGCGAGGGAGCAGTACTTC. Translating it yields CASTGAREQYF.

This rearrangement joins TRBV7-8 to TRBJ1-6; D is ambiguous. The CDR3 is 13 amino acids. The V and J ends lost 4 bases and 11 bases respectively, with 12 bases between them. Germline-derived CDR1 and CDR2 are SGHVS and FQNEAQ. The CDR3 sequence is CASSSVDTTPLHF. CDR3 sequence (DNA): TGTGCCAGCAGCTCAGTGGATACAACACCCCTCCACTTT.

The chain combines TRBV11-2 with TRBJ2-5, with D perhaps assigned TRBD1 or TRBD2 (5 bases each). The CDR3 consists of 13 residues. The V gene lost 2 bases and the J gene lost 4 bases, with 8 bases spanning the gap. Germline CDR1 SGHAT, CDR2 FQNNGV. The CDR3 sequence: CASSLQGAETQYF. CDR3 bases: TGTGCCAGCAGCTTACAGGGAGCAGAGACCCAGTACTTC.

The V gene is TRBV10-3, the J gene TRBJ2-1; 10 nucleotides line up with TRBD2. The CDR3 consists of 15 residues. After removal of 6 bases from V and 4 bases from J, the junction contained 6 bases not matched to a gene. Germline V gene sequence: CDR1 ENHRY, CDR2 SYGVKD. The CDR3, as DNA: TGTGCCATCAGACCTCTAGCGGGGGATTACAATGAGCAGTTCTTC. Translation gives CAIRPLAGDYNEQFF.